The 22 T cell receptor delta chains presented below share a single source sample, sequenced in a study of γδ T cells in repeated Plasmodium falciparum infection. Bulk repertoires came from Vgamma9/Vdelta2+ or Vdelta2-negative gammadelta T cells flow-sorted from PBMC. TCRdb re-identified clones in the multiplex PCR reads via CATT. The sample lists some 51,000 delta-chain clones, 1.5% to 2% occurring once. Sequencing used gamma-delta T cells from blood. The receptors shown here come from a pool of human donors (malaria-infected and uninfected, not separated).

This clone occurred a few times. Translating this DNA gives a protein that differs at residue 6 from the TCRdb one, which belongs to a much larger clone; a read error is likely, and the protein shown is this translation. The same CDR3 is also encoded by other DNA sequences in this sample. This chain links TRDV1 with TRDJ1, with TRDD3 matching 12 bases. TCRdb supplies no J gene; here it was assigned by aligning the nucleotide sequence to germline. Germline assignment: CDR1 TSWWSYY and CDR2 QGS. The CDR3 loop spans 21 amino acids. CDR3 sequence: CALGDSLLSSWGIRGLGKLIF. CDR3 DNA: TGTGCCCTTGGGGATTCTCTTCTATCCAGCTGGGGGATACGCGGTCTTGGTAAACTCATCTTT.

This clone was seen repeatedly, ten times or more. The rearrangement joins TRDV1 to TRDJ1, with TRDD3 as a possible D gene (5 bases). V was shortened by 1 base and J by 2 bases, with 29 bases between the two germline ends. The CDR3 sequence is 21 residues long. Germline CDR1 and CDR2: TSWWSYY and QGS. The CDR3 spells CALGEPSFTNLHLRGTDKLIF. DNA of the CDR3: TGTGCTCTTGGGGAACCGAGCTTCACTAATTTACACCTCAGGGGGACCGATAAACTCATCTTT.

This clone was recorded a few times. This probably arose from a read error, given a far larger clone one base away. The sample carries other DNA sequences with the same CDR3. The rearrangement uses TRDV2 and TRDJ1; 7 positions agree with TRDD3. TCRdb carries no J gene annotation; the J gene was assigned here by matching the DNA with germline. J lost 0 bases, V lost 1 base, and 13 bases had no gene match. The CDR3 extends over 18 amino acids. Germline CDR1 is GEAIGNYY and CDR2 is EKD. CDR3 loop: CACDTEGYAGLYTDKLIF. In DNA, the CDR3 is TGTGCCTGTGACACAGAAGGATACGCGGGGTTATACACCGATAAACTCATCTTT.

As concerns this clone: TCRdb's protein, taken from a much larger clone, differs from this DNA's translation at residue 5, likely owing to a read error; the protein displayed comes from the DNA. The chain recombines TRDV3 with TRDJ1; 9 bases match TRDD2. The J gene comes from matching the DNA to germline here; TCRdb lacks it. Trimming removed 3 bases from V and 1 base from J; junction bases left unmatched: 15. The CDR3 contains 17 residues. Looked up from germline, CDR1 is TVYSNPD and CDR2 is GDNSRS (reference sequence). The CDR3, as DNA: TGTGCCTTCCATCCTTCCTACCCCTACTGGGGCACCGATAAACTCATCTTT. Its translation: CAFHPSYPYWGTDKLIF.

Only a few counts were recorded for this clone. TCRdb has a much larger clone's protein, which differs at residue 9 from the translation of this DNA, likely because of a read error; what is shown is the protein translated from the DNA. The chain combines TRDV1 with TRDJ1, with D perhaps matching TRDD3 (5 bases). Matching the DNA to germline supplied the J gene, which TCRdb does not give. V was pared by 3 bases and J by 0 bases, with 32 bases between. The germline V gene has CDR1 TSWWSYY and CDR2 QGS. The CDR3 loop spans 22 amino acids. The CDR3 protein is CALGDPWPYLLRTGEYTDKLIF. CDR3 coding DNA: TGTGCTCTTGGGGACCCTTGGCCCTATCTTCTACGTACCGGGGAGTACACCGATAAACTCATCTTT.

This clone was recorded a few times. This likely came from a read error, as a far larger clone is one base away. At the DNA level, this CDR3 is encoded by other sequences in the same sample as well. CDR3 coding DNA: TGTGCTCTTGGGATTCTTCCTACTGAGGGTAAACTCATCTTT. Its protein product is CALGILPTEGKLIF. The rearrangement uses TRDV1 and TRDJ1; 8 bases match TRDD2. Germline matching of the DNA provided the J gene here, since TCRdb leaves it blank. Per the germline V gene, CDR1 is TSWWSYY and CDR2 is QGS. J lost 7 bases, V lost 5 bases, and 9 bases had no gene match. The CDR3 runs to 14 residues.

This clone was seen at least ten times. With only one base between it and a far larger clone, this is likely a read error. The same CDR3 arises from other DNA sequences in this sample as well. J is TRDJ1 and V is TRDV2; D not certain. Matching the DNA to germline supplied the J gene, which TCRdb does not give. Trimming removed 0 bases at V and 0 bases at J, with 13 bases between. The CDR3 has 16 residues. CDR1 GEAIGNYY and CDR2 EKD come from the germline V gene. Written as DNA, the CDR3 is TGTGCCTGTGACACCTTGGTTGGCCCCCACACCGATAAACTCATCTTT. It is translated as CACDTLVGPHTDKLIF.

Concerning this clone itself: The TCRdb record carries a much larger clone's protein, which differs from this DNA's translation at residue 20; a read error is the likely cause, and the protein listed here is the DNA translation. The gene calls are TRDV1 and TRDJ1; TRDD3 agrees at 11 bases. The J gene was missing in TCRdb and was found by matching the end of the DNA to germline. Per the germline V gene, CDR1 is TSWWSYY and CDR2 is QGS. Trimming at V came to 3 bases and at J to 3 bases, leaving 33 bases not matched to a gene. The CDR3 is 25 amino acids. In nucleotides, the CDR3 is TGTGCTCTTGGGGATGGCCCCTTCCTACGTTTGCAGGGTGCTGGGGGATACCCAAACGCCGATAAACTCATCTTT. This gives the protein CALGDGPFLRLQGAGGYPNADKLIF.

This clone was observed a handful of times. The protein TCRdb lists belongs to a much larger clone and differs from this DNA's translation at residue 22, which points to a read error; the protein shown is made from the DNA. CDR3 coding DNA: TGTGCCTTTCGCTTAACTAAAAATGGGATTCCCGCGTACTGGGTTAGACCCTTCGATAAACTCACCTTT. This sequence encodes CAFRLTKNGIPAYWVRPFDKLTF. J gene calling gave no result, while the V gene is TRDV3; the DNA was not used to check the table's D call, TRDD3. CDR1 TVYSNPD and CDR2 GDNSRS come from the germline V gene (reference sequence). There are 23 residues in the CDR3.

With regard to this clone: With only one base between it and a far larger clone, this is likely a read error. Other DNA variants within this sample encode the same CDR3. The V gene reported is TRDV3; the J gene is uncalled; TRDD3, the table's D call, was not compared with the DNA. Germline assignment: CDR1 TVYSNPD and CDR2 GDNSRS (reference sequence). CDR3 length: 13 amino acids. The CDR3 here is CASTAFRGDKLIF. In nucleotides, the CDR3 is TGTGCCTCCACGGCCTTCCGGGGCGATAAACTTATCTTT.

Regarding this clone: The protein TCRdb gives is from a much larger clone and does not agree with this DNA's translation at residue 8, likely a read error; the protein shown here comes from the DNA. The same CDR3 is also encoded by other DNA sequences in this sample. This chain joins TRDV2 and TRDJ1; no clear D. Here the J gene came from matching the DNA to germline, since TCRdb omits it. The V gene's germline CDR1 is GEAIGNYY and CDR2 EKD. V shed 3 bases and J shed 4 bases, with 17 bases lying between them. CDR3 length: 15 amino acids. CDR3 loop: CACDVVGSQGDKLIF. CDR3 DNA: TGTGCCTGTGACGTGGTGGGAAGCCAAGGCGATAAACTCATCTTT.

This clone was observed a few times. It differs at one base from a far larger clone, so likely a read error. The same CDR3 arises from other DNA sequences in this sample as well. The CDR3 DNA sequence: TGTGCCTGTCGAAGGCCTTCCTCAAAAGGCCTGTACTGGGGGACCGGATACGATAAACTCATCTTT. Translating it yields CACRRPSSKGLYWGTGYDKLIF. The rearrangement uses TRDV3 and TRDJ1; 9 positions agree with TRDD3. TCRdb does not report a J gene; here it was assigned by matching the DNA to germline references. The CDR3 is 22 amino acids. Per germline, CDR1 TVYSNPD and CDR2 GDNSRS (reference sequence). Trimming cost V 4 bases and J 4 bases; bases outside gene matches: 34.

With respect to this clone: The TCRdb protein comes from a much larger clone and disagrees with this DNA's translation at residue 20, likely due to a read error; the protein given here is derived from the DNA. The CDR3 DNA is TGTGCTCTTGGGGTTCCCTTCCTCCGTCGGGGCTGGGGGACCCGATACACCGATAAATTCATCTTT. Encoded protein: CALGVPFLRRGWGTRYTDKFIF. V gene assignment gives TRDV1, but the J gene was left uncalled; the table's D call of TRDD3 was not tested on the DNA. The CDR3 length is 22 residues. Germline-derived CDR1 and CDR2 are TSWWSYY and QGS.

This clone was seen ten or more times. At the DNA level, this CDR3 is encoded by other sequences in the same sample as well. CDR3: CALGELFSSPSSVLGVMVIRPYWGMETHTDKLIF. CDR3 nucleotide sequence: TGTGCTCTTGGGGAACTTTTCTCTTCGCCTTCCTCCGTACTGGGGGTGATGGTGATACGGCCGTACTGGGGGATGGAAACCCACACCGATAAACTCATCTTT. The rearrangement joins TRDV1 to TRDJ1, with 10 bases identical to TRDD3. Trimming removed 0 bases from V and 0 bases from J; junction bases left unmatched: 55. The germline CDR1 and CDR2 sequences are TSWWSYY and QGS. The CDR3 runs to 34 residues.

As for this clone: This is likely an artifact of a read error, given a far larger clone one base away. Distinct nucleotide sequences in the sample also encode this CDR3. The J gene has no call, while the V gene is TRDV3; the table names TRDD3, a call not compared with the DNA. The length of the CDR3 is 15 residues. Per germline, CDR1 TVYSNPD and CDR2 GDNSRS (reference sequence). CDR3 amino acids: CAFPYGIRNPHKLIF. CDR3 sequence (DNA): TGTGCCTTCCCCTACGGGATACGAAACCCCCATAAGCTCATCTTT.

Many counts were recorded for this clone. Only one base separates this from a far larger clonotype, so it likely reflects a read error. The chain has TRDV3 and TRDJ1; 9 bases align to TRDD3. The CDR3 spans 23 residues. CDR1 is TVYSNPD and CDR2 is GDNSRS in the germline V gene (reference sequence). After removal of 4 bases from V and 0 bases from J, the junction contained 33 bases not matched to a gene. CDR3 bases: TGTGCCTCCCTCAGTACTGGGGGACAGACGGCGAAAGTGGGGGTGGGATACACCGATAAACTCATCTTT. This gives the protein CASLSTGGQTAKVGVGYTDKLIF.

This clone was found a few times. TCRdb records a much larger clone's protein for this DNA, with a difference at residue 8 that likely arises from a read error; the protein given is the translation of the DNA. The rearrangement uses TRDV1 and TRDJ1; TRDD3 matches 10 bases. The J gene was not available in TCRdb and was assigned here by matching the DNA to germline segments. The germline CDR1 and CDR2 sequences are TSWWSYY and QGS. With 1 base clipped from V and 0 bases from J, the junction kept 32 bases outside the gene matches. CDR3 length: 26 amino acids. CDR3 sequence: CALGERTTVLPMRGGYAVLYTDKLIF. DNA for the CDR3: TGTGCTCTTGGGGAACGAACGACTGTCCTACCGATGAGAGGGGGATACGCCGTTTTATACACCGATAAACTCATCTTT.

Remarks on this clone: Translating this DNA gives a protein that differs at residue 4 from the TCRdb one, which belongs to a much larger clone; a read error is likely, and the protein shown is this translation. The V and J genes are TRDV1 and TRDJ1, with 9 bases identical to TRDD3. The J gene is not listed in TCRdb, so it was assigned here from a DNA match to germline. V was clipped by 8 bases and J by 0 bases; unmatched bases: 28. Germline lookup yields CDR1 TSWWSYY and CDR2 QGS. This CDR3 region has 22 residues. The CDR3 is CALRAPIHRVPYWGKYTDKLIF. Here the CDR3 DNA reads TGTGCTCTTAGGGCTCCTATCCACCGAGTCCCGTACTGGGGGAAGTACACCGATAAACTCATCTTT.

Details on this clone: A single base is all that separates this from a far larger clone, so a read error is likely. The sample holds other DNA sequences that translate to the same CDR3. This chain joins TRDV1 and TRDJ1; TRDD3 matches at 12 bases. No J gene is reported in TCRdb; it was inferred here by comparing the DNA with germline. The CDR3 totals 27 residues. Germline values: CDR1 TSWWSYY, CDR2 QGS. CDR3 in DNA: TGTGCCCTTGGGGAACTATGGCTGGACTCCCGCTCGCATTCTACTGGGGGATACAATATGTACACCGATAAACTCATCTTT. Its translation: CALGELWLDSRSHSTGGYNMYTDKLIF.

This clone was detected a few times. A far more abundant clone sits one base away, making this likely a read error. The same CDR3 can be traced to other DNA sequences in this sample. The CDR3 sequence is CALGDLPSLYTDKLIF. The CDR3 DNA reads as TGTGCTCTTGGGGACCTCCCTTCCCTGTACACCGATAAACTCATCTTT. The chain carries TRDV1 and TRDJ1; a weak D match, TRDD2 (6 bases). V was cut by 3 bases and J by 0 bases, with 14 bases left in between. The CDR3 length is 16 residues. Germline V lookup: CDR1 TSWWSYY, CDR2 QGS.

This clone has ten or more counts. TCRdb lists the protein of a much larger clone for this DNA, which differs at residue 3, so this is likely a read error; the protein given here is translated from the DNA itself. This sequence joins TRDV2 and TRDJ1; 7 nucleotides agree with TRDD3. CDR1 is GEAIGNYY and CDR2 is EKD in the germline V gene. The CDR3 spans 15 residues. With V trimmed by 9 bases and J by 0 bases, 12 bases remained unmatched. Here the CDR3 DNA reads TGTGCCCGTCGCTGGGGGGGTCCGTACACCGATAAACTCATCTTT. Protein: CARRWGGPYTDKLIF.

As concerns this clone: TCRdb records a much larger clone's protein for this DNA, with a difference at residue 14 that likely arises from a read error; the protein given is the translation of the DNA. V is TRDV3 and J is TRDJ1; 11 bases align to TRDD3. TCRdb leaves out the J gene; it was filled in here by matching the DNA to germline. The CDR3 sequence is 21 residues long. After removal of 1 base from V and 3 bases from J, the junction contained 25 bases not matched to a gene. The germline gives CDR1 TVYSNPD, CDR2 GDNSRS (reference sequence). The CDR3 sequence is CAFIINPRYIGGYVVADKLIF. The CDR3 region has the DNA TGTGCCTTTATAATTAACCCTCGATACATTGGGGGATACGTTGTAGCCGATAAACTCATCTTT.